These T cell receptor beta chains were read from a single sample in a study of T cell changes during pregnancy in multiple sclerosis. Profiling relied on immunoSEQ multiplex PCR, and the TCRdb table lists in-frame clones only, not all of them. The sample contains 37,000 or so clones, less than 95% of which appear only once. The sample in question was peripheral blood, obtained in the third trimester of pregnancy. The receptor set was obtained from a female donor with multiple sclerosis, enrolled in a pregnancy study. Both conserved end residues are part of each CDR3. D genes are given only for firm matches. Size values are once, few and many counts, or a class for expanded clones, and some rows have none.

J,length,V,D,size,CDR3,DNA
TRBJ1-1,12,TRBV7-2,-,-,CASSFTGLEAFF,TGTGCCAGCAGCTTCACAGGGTTGGAAGCTTTCTTT
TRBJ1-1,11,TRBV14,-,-,CASSGGAGAFF,TGTGCCAGCAGCGGAGGGGCAGGAGCTTTCTTT
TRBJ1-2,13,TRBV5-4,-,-,CASSVTFSDGYTF,TGTGCCAGCAGCGTAACATTTTCAGATGGCTACACCTTC
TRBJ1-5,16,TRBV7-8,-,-,CASSLDGRYSNQPQHF,TGTGCCAGCAGCTTAGATGGTAGATATAGCAATCAGCCCCAGCATTTT
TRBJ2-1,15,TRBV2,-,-,CASSYTGMGYNEQFF,TGTGCCAGCAGTTATACAGGGATGGGGTACAATGAGCAGTTCTTC
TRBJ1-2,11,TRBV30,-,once,CAWTNGDGYTF,TGTGCCTGGACCAACGGGGATGGCTACACCTTC
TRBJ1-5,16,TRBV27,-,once,CASSFSAGGNGQPQHF,TGTGCCAGCAGTTTCTCCGCCGGGGGAAACGGTCAGCCCCAGCATTTT
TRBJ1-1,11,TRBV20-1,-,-,CSGKGPTLAFF,TGCAGTGGAAAGGGGCCCACCCTGGCTTTCTTT
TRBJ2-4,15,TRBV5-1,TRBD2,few,CASSLGLAGGNIQYF,TGCGCCAGCAGCCTGGGACTAGCGGGGGGAAACATTCAGTACTTC
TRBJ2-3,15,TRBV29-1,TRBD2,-,CSVGGDPGGTDTQYF,TGCAGCGTCGGGGGGGACCCCGGGGGCACAGATACGCAGTATTTT
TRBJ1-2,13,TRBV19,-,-,CASRHRADYGYTF,TGTGCCAGTAGACACAGGGCGGACTATGGCTACACCTTC
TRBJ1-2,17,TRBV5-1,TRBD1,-,CASSLFSGQGFDYGYTF,TGCGCCAGCAGCTTGTTCTCGGGACAGGGCTTCGACTATGGCTACACCTTC
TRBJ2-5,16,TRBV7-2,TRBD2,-,CASSLGSGGGQETQYF,TGTGCCAGCAGCTTAGGCTCGGGGGGGGGACAAGAGACCCAGTACTTC
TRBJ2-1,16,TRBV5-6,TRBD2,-,CASSLEAQREMNEQFF,TGTGCCAGCAGCCTAGAGGCCCAGCGGGAGATGAATGAGCAGTTCTTC
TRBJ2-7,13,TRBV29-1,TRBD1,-,CSVGTVSSYEQYF,TGCAGCGTCGGGACAGTTAGTTCCTACGAGCAGTACTTC
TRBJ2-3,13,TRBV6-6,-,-,CASIRRGTDTQYF,TGTGCCAGCATCCGTCGGGGCACAGATACGCAGTATTTT
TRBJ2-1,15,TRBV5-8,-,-,CASSLSTDSYNEQFF,TGTGCCAGCAGCTTGAGTACAGATTCCTACAATGAGCAGTTCTTC
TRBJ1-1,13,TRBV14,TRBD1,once,CASSQTTGAEAFF,TGTGCCAGCAGCCAAACGACAGGGGCTGAAGCTTTCTTT
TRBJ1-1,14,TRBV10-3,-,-,CAISNQAGNTEAFF,TGTGCCATCAGTAACCAAGCGGGGAACACTGAAGCTTTCTTT
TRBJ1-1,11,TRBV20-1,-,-,CSASRALEAFF,TGCAGTGCTTCCAGGGCCCTTGAAGCTTTCTTT
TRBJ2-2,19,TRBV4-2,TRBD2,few,CASSQGSSSGNLDTGELFF,TGTGCCAGCAGCCAAGGATCCTCTAGCGGGAATCTGGACACCGGGGAGCTGTTTTTT
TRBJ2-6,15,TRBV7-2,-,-,CASSALVSGANVLTF,TGTGCCAGCAGCGCGTTGGTATCTGGGGCCAACGTCCTGACTTTC
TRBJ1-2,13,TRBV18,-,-,CASSPSRDYGYTF,TGTGCCAGCTCACCATCCCGTGACTATGGCTACACCTTC
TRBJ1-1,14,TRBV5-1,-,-,CASSLTGTNTEAFF,TGCGCCAGCAGCTTAACAGGGACGAACACTGAAGCTTTCTTT
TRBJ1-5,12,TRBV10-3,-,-,CATQEEDQPQHF,TGTGCCACCCAGGAAGAAGATCAGCCCCAGCATTTT
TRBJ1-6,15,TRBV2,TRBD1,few,CASSEAGTGNSPLHF,TGTGCCAGCAGTGAAGCCGGGACAGGGAATTCACCCCTCCACTTT
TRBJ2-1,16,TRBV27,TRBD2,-,CASSSGLAGGRNEQFF,TGTGCCAGCAGTTCGGGACTAGCGGGAGGTAGAAATGAGCAGTTCTTC
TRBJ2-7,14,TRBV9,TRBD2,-,CASASGIMSYEQYF,TGTGCCAGCGCTAGCGGGATTATGTCCTACGAGCAGTACTTC
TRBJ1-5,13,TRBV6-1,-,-,CASKGRPGQPQHF,TGTGCCAGCAAGGGGCGCCCCGGTCAGCCCCAGCATTTT
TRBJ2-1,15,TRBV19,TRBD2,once,CASSIGTSGRNEQFF,TGTGCCAGTAGTATCGGGACTAGCGGGAGGAATGAGCAGTTCTTC
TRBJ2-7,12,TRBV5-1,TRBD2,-,CASSGGAYEQYF,TGCGCCAGCAGCGGGGGGGCCTACGAGCAGTACTTC
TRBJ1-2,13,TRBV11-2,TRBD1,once,CASSAGQVDGYTF,TGTGCCAGCAGCGCCGGACAGGTAGATGGCTACACCTTC
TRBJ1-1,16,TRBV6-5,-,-,CASSYIGQLMNTEAFF,TGTGCCAGCAGTTACATTGGACAGCTCATGAACACTGAAGCTTTCTTT
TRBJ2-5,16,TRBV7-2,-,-,CASSLYPRGQRETQYF,TGTGCCAGCAGCTTATATCCGCGGGGGCAGCGGGAGACCCAGTACTTC
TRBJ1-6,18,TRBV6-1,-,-,CASSEGGMNRGARSPLHF,TGTGCCAGCAGTGAAGGGGGCATGAATCGAGGTGCCCGTTCACCCCTCCACTTT
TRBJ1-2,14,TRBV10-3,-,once,CAISSLDSPSGYTF,TGTGCCATCAGTTCCCTCGACAGCCCGTCCGGCTACACCTTC
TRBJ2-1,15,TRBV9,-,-,CASSVRAGVTGEQFF,TGTGCCAGCAGCGTAAGGGCGGGGGTGACAGGTGAGCAGTTCTTC
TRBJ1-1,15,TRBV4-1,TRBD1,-,CASSSETGANTEAFF,TGCGCCAGCAGCTCCGAGACAGGGGCGAACACTGAAGCTTTCTTT
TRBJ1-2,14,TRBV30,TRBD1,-,CAWSVRGRTGGYTF,TGTGCCTGGAGTGTCAGGGGGCGCACTGGTGGCTACACCTTC
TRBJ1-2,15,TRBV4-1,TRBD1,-,CASSQVQGVDYGYTF,TGCGCCAGCAGCCAAGTTCAGGGGGTAGACTATGGCTACACCTTC
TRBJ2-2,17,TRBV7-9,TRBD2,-,CASSSGLAGGSTGELFF,TGTGCCAGCAGCTCGGGACTAGCGGGAGGATCGACCGGGGAGCTGTTTTTT
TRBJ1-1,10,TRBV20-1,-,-,CNAGVAEAFF,TGCAATGCAGGGGTTGCTGAAGCTTTCTTT
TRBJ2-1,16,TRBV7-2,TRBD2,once,CASSWGWGGSYNEQFF,TGTGCCAGCAGCTGGGGCTGGGGGGGCTCCTACAATGAGCAGTTCTTC
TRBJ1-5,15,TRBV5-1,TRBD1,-,CASSPTGGSNQPQHF,TGCGCCAGCAGCCCGACAGGGGGTAGCAATCAGCCCCAGCATTTT